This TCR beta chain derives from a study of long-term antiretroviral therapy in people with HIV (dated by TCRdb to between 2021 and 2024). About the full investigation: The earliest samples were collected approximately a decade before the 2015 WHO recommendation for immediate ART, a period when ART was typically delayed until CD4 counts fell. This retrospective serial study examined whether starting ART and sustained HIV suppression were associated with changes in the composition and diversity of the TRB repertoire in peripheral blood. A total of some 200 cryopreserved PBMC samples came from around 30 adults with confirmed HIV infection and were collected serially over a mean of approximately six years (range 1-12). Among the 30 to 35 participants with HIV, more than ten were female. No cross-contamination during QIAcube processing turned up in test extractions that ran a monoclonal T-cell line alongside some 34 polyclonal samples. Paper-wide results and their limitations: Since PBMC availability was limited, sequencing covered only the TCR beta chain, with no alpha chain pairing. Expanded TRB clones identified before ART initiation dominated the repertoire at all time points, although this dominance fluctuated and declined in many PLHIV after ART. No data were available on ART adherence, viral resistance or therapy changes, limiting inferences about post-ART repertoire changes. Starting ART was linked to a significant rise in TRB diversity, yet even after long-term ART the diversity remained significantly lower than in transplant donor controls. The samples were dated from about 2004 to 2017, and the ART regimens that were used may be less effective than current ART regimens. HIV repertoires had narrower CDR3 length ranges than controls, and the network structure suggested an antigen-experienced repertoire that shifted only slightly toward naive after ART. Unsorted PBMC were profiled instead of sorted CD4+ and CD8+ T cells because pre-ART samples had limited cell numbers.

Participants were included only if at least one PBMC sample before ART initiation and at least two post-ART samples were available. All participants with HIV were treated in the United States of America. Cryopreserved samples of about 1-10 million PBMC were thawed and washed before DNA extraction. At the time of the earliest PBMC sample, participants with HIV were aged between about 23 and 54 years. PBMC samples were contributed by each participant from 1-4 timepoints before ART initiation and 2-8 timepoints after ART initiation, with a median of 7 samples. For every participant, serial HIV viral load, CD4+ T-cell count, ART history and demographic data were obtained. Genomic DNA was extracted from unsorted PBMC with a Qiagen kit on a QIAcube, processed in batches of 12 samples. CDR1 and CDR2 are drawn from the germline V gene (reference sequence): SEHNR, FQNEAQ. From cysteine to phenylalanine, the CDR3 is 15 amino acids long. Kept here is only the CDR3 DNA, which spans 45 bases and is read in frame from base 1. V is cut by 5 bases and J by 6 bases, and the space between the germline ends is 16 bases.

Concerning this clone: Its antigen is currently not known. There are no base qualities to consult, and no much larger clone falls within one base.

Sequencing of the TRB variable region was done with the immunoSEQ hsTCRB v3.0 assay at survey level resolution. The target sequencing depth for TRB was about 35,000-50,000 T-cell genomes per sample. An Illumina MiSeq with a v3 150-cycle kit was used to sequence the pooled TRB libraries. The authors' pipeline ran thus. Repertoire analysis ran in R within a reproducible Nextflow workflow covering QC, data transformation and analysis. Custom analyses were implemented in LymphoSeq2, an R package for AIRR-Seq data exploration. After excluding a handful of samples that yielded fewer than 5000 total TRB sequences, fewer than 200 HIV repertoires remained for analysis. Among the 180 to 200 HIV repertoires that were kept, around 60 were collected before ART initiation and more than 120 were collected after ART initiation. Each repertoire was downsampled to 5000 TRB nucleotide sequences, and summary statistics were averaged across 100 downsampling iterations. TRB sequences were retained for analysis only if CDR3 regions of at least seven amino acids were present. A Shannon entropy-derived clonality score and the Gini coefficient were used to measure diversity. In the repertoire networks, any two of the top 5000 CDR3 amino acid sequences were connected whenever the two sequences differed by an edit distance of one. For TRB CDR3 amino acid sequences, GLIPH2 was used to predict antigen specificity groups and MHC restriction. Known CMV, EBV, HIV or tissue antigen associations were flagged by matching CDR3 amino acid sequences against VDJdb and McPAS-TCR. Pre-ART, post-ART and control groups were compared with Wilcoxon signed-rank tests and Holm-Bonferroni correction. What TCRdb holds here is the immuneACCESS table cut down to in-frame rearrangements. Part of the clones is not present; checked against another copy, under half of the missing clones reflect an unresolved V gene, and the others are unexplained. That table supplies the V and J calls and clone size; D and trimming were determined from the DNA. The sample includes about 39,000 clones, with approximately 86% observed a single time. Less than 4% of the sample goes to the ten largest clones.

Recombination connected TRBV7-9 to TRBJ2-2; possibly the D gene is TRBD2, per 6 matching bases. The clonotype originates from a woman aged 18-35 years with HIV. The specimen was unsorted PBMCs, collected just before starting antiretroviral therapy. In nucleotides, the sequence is TGTGCCAGCAGCCCCCTCGGGGGTAGGGCCGGGGAGCTGTTTTTT. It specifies CASSPLGGRAGELFF.